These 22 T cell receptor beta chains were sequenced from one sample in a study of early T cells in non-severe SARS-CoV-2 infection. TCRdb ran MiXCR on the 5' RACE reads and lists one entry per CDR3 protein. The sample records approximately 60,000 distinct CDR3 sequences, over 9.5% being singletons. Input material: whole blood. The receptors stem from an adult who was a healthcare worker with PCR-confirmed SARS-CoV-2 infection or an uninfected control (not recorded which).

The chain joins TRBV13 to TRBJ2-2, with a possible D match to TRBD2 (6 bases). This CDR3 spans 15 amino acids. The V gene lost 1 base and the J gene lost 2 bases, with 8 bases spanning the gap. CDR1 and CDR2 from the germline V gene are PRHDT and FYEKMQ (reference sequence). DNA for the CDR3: TGTGCCAGCAGCTTAGTAGCGGCCAACACCGGGGAGCTGTTTTTT. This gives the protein CASSLVAANTGELFF. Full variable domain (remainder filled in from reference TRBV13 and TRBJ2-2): AAGVIQSPRHLIKEKRETATLKCYPIPRHDTVYWYQQGPGQDPQFLISFYEKMQSDKGSIPDRFSAQQFSDYHSELNMSSLELGDSALYFCASSLVAANTGELFFGEGSRLTVL.

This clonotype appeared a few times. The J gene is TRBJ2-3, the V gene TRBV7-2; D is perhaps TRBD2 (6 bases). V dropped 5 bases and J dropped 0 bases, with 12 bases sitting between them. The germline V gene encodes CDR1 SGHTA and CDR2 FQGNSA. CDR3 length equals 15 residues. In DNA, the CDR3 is TGTGCCAGCAGCGCCCGGGGACTTAGCACAGATACGCAGTATTTT. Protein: CASSARGLSTDTQYF.

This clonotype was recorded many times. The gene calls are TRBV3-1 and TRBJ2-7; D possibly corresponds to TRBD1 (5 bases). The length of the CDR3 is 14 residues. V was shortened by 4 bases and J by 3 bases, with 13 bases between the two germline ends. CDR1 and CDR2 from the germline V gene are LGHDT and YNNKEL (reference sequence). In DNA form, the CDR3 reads TGTGCCAGCAGCCCAACAGGAGTGGGCTACGAGCAGTACTTC. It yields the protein CASSPTGVGYEQYF.

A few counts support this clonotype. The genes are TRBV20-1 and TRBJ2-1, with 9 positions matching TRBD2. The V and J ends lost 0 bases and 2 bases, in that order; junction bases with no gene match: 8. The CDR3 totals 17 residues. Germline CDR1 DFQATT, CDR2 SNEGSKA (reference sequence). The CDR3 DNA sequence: TGCAGTGCTAGAGATCGGGCGCGGGAGGGAACCTACAATGAGCAGTTCTTC. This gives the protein CSARDRAREGTYNEQFF.

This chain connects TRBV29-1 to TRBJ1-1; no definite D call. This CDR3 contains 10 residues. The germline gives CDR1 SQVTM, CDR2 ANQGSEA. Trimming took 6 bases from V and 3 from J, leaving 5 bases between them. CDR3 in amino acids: CSVKYTEAFF. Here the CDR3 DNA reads TGCAGCGTGAAATACACTGAAGCTTTCTTT.

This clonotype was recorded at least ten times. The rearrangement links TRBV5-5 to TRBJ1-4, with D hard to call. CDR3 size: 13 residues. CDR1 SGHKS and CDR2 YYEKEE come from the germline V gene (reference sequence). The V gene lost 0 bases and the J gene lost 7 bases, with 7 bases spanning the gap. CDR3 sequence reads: CASSLALFEKLFF. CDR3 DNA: TGTGCCAGCAGCTTGGCCCTTTTTGAAAAACTGTTTTTT.

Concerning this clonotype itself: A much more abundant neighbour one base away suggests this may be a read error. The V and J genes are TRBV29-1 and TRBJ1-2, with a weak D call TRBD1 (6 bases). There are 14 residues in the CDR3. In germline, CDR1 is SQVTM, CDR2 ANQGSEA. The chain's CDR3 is CGVARGGGGDGYTF. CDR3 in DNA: TGCGGCGTTGCTAGAGGCGGGGGGGGCGATGGCTACACCTTC.

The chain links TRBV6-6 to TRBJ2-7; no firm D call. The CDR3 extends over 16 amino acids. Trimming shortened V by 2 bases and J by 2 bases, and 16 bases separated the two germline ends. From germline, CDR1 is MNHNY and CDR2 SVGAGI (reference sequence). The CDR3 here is CASSYPPSPKPYEQYF. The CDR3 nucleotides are TGTGCCAGCAGTTACCCTCCCTCCCCAAAGCCCTACGAGCAGTACTTC.

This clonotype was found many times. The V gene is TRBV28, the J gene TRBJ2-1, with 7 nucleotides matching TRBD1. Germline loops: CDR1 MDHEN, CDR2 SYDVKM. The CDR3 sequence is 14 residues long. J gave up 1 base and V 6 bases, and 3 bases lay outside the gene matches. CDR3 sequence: CASSLQGSYNEQFF. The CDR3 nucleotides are TGTGCCAGCAGCCTACAGGGGTCCTACAATGAGCAGTTCTTC.

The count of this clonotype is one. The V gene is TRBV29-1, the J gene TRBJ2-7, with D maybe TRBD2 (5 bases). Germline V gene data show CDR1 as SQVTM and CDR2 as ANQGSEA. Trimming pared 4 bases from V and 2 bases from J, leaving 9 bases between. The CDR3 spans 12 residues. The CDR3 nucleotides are TGCAGCGTTGGAGGGAGTCCCTACGAGCAGTACTTC. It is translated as CSVGGSPYEQYF.

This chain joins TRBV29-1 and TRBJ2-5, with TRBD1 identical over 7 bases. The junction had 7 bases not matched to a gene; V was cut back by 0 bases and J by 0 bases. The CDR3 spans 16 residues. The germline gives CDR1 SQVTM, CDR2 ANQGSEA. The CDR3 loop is CSVEDALGTDQETQYF. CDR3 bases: TGCAGCGTTGAAGATGCACTGGGGACAGACCAAGAGACCCAGTACTTC.

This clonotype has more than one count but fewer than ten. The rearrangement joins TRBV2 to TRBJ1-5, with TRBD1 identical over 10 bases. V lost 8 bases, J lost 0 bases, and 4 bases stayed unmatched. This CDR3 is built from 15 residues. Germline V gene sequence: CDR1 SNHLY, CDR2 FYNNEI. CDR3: CASQDRGISNQPQHF. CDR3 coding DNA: TGTGCCAGCCAGGACAGGGGGATTAGCAATCAGCCCCAGCATTTT.

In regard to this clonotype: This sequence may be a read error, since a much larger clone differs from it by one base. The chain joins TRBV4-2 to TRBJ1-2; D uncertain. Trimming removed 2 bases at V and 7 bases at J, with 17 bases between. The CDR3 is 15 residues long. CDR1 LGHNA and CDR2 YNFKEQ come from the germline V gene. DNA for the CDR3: TGTGCCAGCAGCCAACCTCAGGATTCATCCTGTGGCTACACCTTC. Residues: CASSQPQDSSCGYTF.

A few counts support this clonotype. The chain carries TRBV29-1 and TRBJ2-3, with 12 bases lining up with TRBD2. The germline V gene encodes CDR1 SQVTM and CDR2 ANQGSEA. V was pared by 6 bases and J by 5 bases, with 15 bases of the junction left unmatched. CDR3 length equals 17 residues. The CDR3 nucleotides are TGCAGCGTCCCATCCTCCCTAGCGGGGGGGCCGGGAGATACGCAGTATTTT. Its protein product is CSVPSSLAGGPGDTQYF.

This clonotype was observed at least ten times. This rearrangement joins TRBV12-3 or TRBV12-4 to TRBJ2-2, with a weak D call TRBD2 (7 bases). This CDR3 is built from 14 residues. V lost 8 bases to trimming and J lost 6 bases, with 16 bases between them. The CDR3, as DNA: TGTGCCAGCGGGGGGGACACAAGACCCGGGGAGCTGTTTTTT. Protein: CASGGDTRPGELFF.

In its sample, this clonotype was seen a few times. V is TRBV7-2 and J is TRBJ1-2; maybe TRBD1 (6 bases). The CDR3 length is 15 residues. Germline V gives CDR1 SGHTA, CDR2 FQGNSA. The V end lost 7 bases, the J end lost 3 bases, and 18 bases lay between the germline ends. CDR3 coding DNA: TGTGCCAGCACCCAGCGGGCTGGGGGCGACTATGGCTACACCTTC. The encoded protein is CASTQRAGGDYGYTF.

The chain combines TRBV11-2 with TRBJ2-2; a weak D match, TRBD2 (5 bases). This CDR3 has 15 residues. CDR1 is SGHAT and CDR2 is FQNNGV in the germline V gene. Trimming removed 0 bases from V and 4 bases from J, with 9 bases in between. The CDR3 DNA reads TGTGCCAGCAGCTTAGAGGGCCTAGCCACCGGGGAGCTGTTTTTT. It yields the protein CASSLEGLATGELFF.

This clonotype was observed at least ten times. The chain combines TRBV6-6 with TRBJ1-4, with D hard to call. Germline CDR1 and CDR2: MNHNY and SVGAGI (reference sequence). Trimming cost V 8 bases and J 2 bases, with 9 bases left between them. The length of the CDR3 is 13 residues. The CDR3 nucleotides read TGTGCCAGCTTACTACCGACTAATGAAAAACTGTTTTTT. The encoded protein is CASLLPTNEKLFF.

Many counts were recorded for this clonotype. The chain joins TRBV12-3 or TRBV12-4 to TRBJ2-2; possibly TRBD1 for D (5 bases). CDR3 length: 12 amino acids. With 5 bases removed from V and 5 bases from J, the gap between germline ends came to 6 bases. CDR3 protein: CASSKGTGELFF. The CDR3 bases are TGTGCCAGCAGTAAGGGGACCGGGGAGCTGTTTTTT.

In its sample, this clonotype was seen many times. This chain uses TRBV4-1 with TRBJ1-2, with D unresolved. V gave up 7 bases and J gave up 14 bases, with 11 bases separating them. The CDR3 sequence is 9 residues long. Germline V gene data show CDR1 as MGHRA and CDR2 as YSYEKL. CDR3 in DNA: TGCGCCAGCACCTTCCGAAGGACCTTC. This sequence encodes CASTFRRTF.

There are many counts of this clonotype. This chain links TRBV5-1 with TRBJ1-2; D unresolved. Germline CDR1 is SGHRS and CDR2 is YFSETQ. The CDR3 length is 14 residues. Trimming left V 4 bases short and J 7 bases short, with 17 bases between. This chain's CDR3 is CASSREPPLFGYTF. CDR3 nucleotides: TGCGCCAGCAGCCGGGAGCCTCCTTTATTTGGCTACACCTTC.

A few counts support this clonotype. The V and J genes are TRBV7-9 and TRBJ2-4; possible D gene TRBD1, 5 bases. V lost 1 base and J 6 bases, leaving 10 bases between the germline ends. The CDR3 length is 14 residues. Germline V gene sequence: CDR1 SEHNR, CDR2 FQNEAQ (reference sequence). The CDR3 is CASSLGPGLNIQYF. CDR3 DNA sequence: TGTGCCAGCAGCTTAGGACCAGGGCTAAACATTCAGTACTTC. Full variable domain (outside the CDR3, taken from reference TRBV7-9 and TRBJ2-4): DTGVSQNPRHKITKRGQNVTFRCDPISEHNRLYWYRQTLGQGPEFLTYFQNEAQLEKSRLLSDRFSAERPKGSFSTLEIQRTEQGDSAMYLCASSLGPGLNIQYFGAGTRLSVL.